This is a list of T cell receptor beta chains from one sample in a study of T cell clonotyping in hematopoietic cell transplantation. Profiling relied on immunoSEQ multiplex PCR, and the TCRdb table lists in-frame clones only, not all of them. Counted here are approximately 28,000 clones, 80% to 90% occurring once; the ten biggest clones make up 24%. The sample consisted of peripheral blood mononuclear cells, taken before stem cell transplant. The receptor source for this set is a woman aged 55-69 years with acute myeloid leukemia. Some clones in this sample may be carry-over from other donors' samples. Both conserved end residues are part of each CDR3. The D gene is left open where the match is weak. Part of the rows lack a size; the others show once, few, many or a class for expanded clones.

D	size	V	J	DNA	CDR3
.	.	TRBV15	TRBJ1-5	TGTGCCACCAGCTGGGTAGGGCAGCCCCAGCATTTT	CATSWVGQPQHF
.	.	TRBV14	TRBJ2-2	TGTGCCAGCAGCCAAGCTATTCGTAGGAGCCCCGGGGAGCTGTTTTTT	CASSQAIRRSPGELFF
.	.	TRBV12-5	TRBJ2-7	TGTGCTAGTGGCGCTTACGGACTTTCCCACTACGAGCAGTACTTC	CASGAYGLSHYEQYF
TRBD1	.	TRBV28	TRBJ2-7	TGTGCCAGCAGTGACCCGGGACAGGCATACGAGCAGTACTTC	CASSDPGQAYEQYF
.	.	TRBV7-9	TRBJ2-3	TGTGCCAGCAGCACCTCCCTAGAGGGGAGCACAGATACGCAGTATTTT	CASSTSLEGSTDTQYF
.	.	TRBV5-1	TRBJ2-3	TGCGCCAGCAGCCGGAGGGCCGCCGATAGCACAGATACGCAGTATTTT	CASSRRAADSTDTQYF
.	.	TRBV11-2	TRBJ2-1	TGTGCCAGCAGCCTCCGTGGGACTCCGTACAATGAGCAGTTCTTC	CASSLRGTPYNEQFF
.	.	TRBV19	TRBJ1-5	TGTGCCAGTACCGCACAGGCAAATCAGCCCCAGCATTTT	CASTAQANQPQHF
.	.	TRBV6-6	TRBJ1-2	TGTGCCAGCACCACGGGAGGGGCGTTCGACTATGGCTACACCTTC	CASTTGGAFDYGYTF
.	.	TRBV6-5	TRBJ2-2	TGTGCCAGCAGCAAAGGGGGGGCTTGGACCGGGGAGCTGTTTTTT	CASSKGGAWTGELFF
.	.	TRBV7-8	TRBJ1-2	TGTGCCAGCAGCTTAGGGGAGGGGACCGGCTACACCTTC	CASSLGEGTGYTF
.	.	TRBV5-6	TRBJ2-7	TGTGCCAGCAGCCCGGCGACAGGACTGGGCTACGAGCAGTACTTC	CASSPATGLGYEQYF
TRBD1	.	TRBV19	TRBJ1-6	TGTGCCAGTAAGGACAGGACCTATAATTCACCCCTCCACTTT	CASKDRTYNSPLHF
TRBD2	.	TRBV11-2	TRBJ2-1	TGTGCCAGCAGCTTAGATGGGGGGGTCGGGTTTGAGCAGTTCTTC	CASSLDGGVGFEQFF
.	.	TRBV5-1	TRBJ2-5	TGCGCCAGCAGCTTGGGGGGGACACAGAAAGAGACCCAGTACTTC	CASSLGGTQKETQYF
.	.	TRBV7-9	TRBJ1-2	TGTGCCAGCAGCTTACACGGGACCGGGAACTATGGCTACACCTTC	CASSLHGTGNYGYTF
.	.	TRBV20-1	TRBJ2-1	TGCAGTGCTAGCGACGGGGAGCAGTTCTTC	CSASDGEQFF
.	.	TRBV28	TRBJ1-2	TGTGCCAGCAGTTCACCAGGGAACTATGGCTACACCTTC	CASSSPGNYGYTF
.	.	TRBV7-2	TRBJ1-5	TGTGCCAGCAGCTTCGGGAAGAATCAGCCCCAGCATTTT	CASSFGKNQPQHF
TRBD1	.	TRBV28	TRBJ1-1	TGTGCCAGCAGTCTGGACAGGGAGACTGAAGCTTTCTTT	CASSLDRETEAFF
.	.	TRBV5-1	TRBJ2-3	TGCGCCAGCGCCGGGGGGCGCGGGACAGATACGCAGTATTTT	CASAGGRGTDTQYF
.	few	TRBV4-1	TRBJ2-7	TGCGCCAGCAGCCCAACTAGTGGCTACGAGCAGTACTTC	CASSPTSGYEQYF
TRBD2	.	TRBV27	TRBJ2-1	TGTGCCAGCCGGCTAGCGGACCTCTCCAATGAGCAGTTCTTC	CASRLADLSNEQFF
TRBD1	.	TRBV5-1	TRBJ2-3	TGCGCCAGCAGCTTGGGGCCAGGGGGCGCAGATACGCAGTATTTT	CASSLGPGGADTQYF
TRBD1	.	TRBV16	TRBJ1-4	TGTGCCAGCAGCCAATTCGGGGACAGGCGTGAAAAACTGTTTTTT	CASSQFGDRREKLFF
TRBD1	.	TRBV19	TRBJ2-1	TGTGCCAGTAGTCCAGACGGGACAGACTACAATGAGCAGTTCTTC	CASSPDGTDYNEQFF
.	.	TRBV9	TRBJ2-3	TGTGCCAGCAGCGTAACGATCACAGATACGCAGTATTTT	CASSVTITDTQYF
.	.	TRBV7-2	TRBJ2-2	TGTGCCAGCAGCCCACCATTGACCGGGGAGCTGTTTTTT	CASSPPLTGELFF
.	.	TRBV11-2	TRBJ2-3	TGTGCCAGCAGCTTAGAGGGAGCGGGTACGCAGTATTTT	CASSLEGAGTQYF
.	.	TRBV11-2	TRBJ2-5	TGTGCCAGCAGCTTAACTAGCACCCAAGAGACCCAGTACTTC	CASSLTSTQETQYF
.	.	TRBV7-3	TRBJ2-5	TGTGCCAGCAGCTCTTTCGGGGCTAAGGAGACCCAGTACTTC	CASSSFGAKETQYF
.	.	TRBV7-2	TRBJ1-3	TGTGCCAGCAGCCTCCGGGACGGCTCTGGAAACACCATATATTTT	CASSLRDGSGNTIYF
TRBD1	.	TRBV6-5	TRBJ1-6	TGTGCCAGCAGTTACAGGGGGCGATCACCCCTCCACTTT	CASSYRGRSPLHF
.	.	TRBV10-2	TRBJ2-7	TGCGCCAGCAGTGAGTTGTTGGGGGGGCGGGCCTACGAGCAGTACTTC	CASSELLGGRAYEQYF
.	few	TRBV15	TRBJ1-2	TGTGCCACCAGCAAAGACCTCGACTCCGAGAGGGGCTACACCTTC	CATSKDLDSERGYTF
.	.	TRBV28	TRBJ2-3	TGTGCCAGCAGTGCCTCTAGGACCGGTACCACAGATACGCAGTATTTT	CASSASRTGTTDTQYF
TRBD2	.	TRBV2	TRBJ2-7	TGTGCCAGCAACTTACTAGCGGACCTTTTCTACGAGCAGTACTTC	CASNLLADLFYEQYF
.	few	TRBV11-2	TRBJ2-7	TGTGCCAGCAGCTTTTTGACGGTAGCCTACGAGCAGTACTTC	CASSFLTVAYEQYF
.	.	TRBV5-5	TRBJ1-2	TGTGCCAGCAGCTTGGGGAACGGTCTACTTAACTATGGCTACACCTTC	CASSLGNGLLNYGYTF
.	.	TRBV5-1	TRBJ2-5	TGCGCCAGCAGCTTTGGGGCGGGGTCGGAGACCCAGTACTTC	CASSFGAGSETQYF
.	.	TRBV19	TRBJ1-2	TGTGCCAGTAGTCGAGGACGGCCTTATGGCTACACCTTC	CASSRGRPYGYTF
TRBD2	.	TRBV11-2	TRBJ2-5	TGTGCCAGCCGGGGGGGCCTTACATTCCCCCAAGAGACCCAGTACTTC	CASRGGLTFPQETQYF
TRBD2	.	TRBV28	TRBJ2-5	TGTGCCAGCACTCTAGGGGCGGGGGAGCTGAAAGAGACCCAGTACTTC	CASTLGAGELKETQYF
.	once	TRBV7-2	TRBJ2-3	TGTGCCAGCAGCTTAGCGAGAGGGACTTCCCTCCCCACAGATACGCAGTATTTT	CASSLARGTSLPTDTQYF
TRBD1	.	TRBV10-3	TRBJ1-1	TGTGCCATCACCGGACAGGGGCCTGAAGCTTTCTTT	CAITGQGPEAFF
.	.	TRBV6-6	TRBJ1-2	TGTGCCAGCAGTTACTCGAAAGGGCAGGATGGCTACACCTTC	CASSYSKGQDGYTF